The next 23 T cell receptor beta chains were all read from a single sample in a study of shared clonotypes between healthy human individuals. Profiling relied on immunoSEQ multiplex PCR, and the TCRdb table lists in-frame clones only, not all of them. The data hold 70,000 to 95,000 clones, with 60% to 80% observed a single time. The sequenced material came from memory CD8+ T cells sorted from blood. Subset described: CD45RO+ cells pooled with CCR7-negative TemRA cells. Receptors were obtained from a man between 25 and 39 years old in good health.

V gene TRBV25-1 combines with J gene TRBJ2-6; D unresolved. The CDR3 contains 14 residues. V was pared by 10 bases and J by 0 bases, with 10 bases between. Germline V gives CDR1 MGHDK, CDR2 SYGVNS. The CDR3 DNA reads TGTGCCACCGCCCACAGCTCTGGGGCCAACGTCCTGACTTTC. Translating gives CATAHSSGANVLTF.

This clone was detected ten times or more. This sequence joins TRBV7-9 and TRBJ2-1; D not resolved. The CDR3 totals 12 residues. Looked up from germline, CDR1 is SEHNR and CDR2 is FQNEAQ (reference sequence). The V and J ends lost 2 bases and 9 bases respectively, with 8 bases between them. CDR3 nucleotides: TGTGCCAGCAGCTTAAGAAACAGTGAGCAGTTCTTC. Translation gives CASSLRNSEQFF. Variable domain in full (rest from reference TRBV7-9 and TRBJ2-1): DTGVSQNPRHKITKRGQNVTFRCDPISEHNRLYWYRQTLGQGPEFLTYFQNEAQLEKSRLLSDRFSAERPKGSFSTLEIQRTEQGDSAMYLCASSLRNSEQFFGPGTRLTVL.

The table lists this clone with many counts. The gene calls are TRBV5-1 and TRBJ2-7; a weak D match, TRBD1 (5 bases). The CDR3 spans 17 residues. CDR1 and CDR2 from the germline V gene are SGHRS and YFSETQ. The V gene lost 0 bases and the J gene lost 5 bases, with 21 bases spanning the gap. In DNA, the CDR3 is TGCGCCAGCAGCTTGGGGGCCCGGACACTACCTGCGGACGAGCAGTACTTC. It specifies CASSLGARTLPADEQYF.

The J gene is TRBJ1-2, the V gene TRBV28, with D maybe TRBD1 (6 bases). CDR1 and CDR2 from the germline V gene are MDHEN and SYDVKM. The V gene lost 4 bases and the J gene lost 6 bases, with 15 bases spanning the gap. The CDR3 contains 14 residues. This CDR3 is CASSSGGLSNGYTF. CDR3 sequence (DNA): TGTGCCAGCAGTTCGGGGGGCCTATCCAATGGCTACACCTTC.

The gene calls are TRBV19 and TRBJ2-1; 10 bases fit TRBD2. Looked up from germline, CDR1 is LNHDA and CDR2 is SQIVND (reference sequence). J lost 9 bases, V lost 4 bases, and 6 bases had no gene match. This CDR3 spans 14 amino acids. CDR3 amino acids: CASSKREGRVEQFF. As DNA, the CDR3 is TGTGCCAGTAGTAAGCGGGAGGGCCGGGTTGAGCAGTTCTTC.

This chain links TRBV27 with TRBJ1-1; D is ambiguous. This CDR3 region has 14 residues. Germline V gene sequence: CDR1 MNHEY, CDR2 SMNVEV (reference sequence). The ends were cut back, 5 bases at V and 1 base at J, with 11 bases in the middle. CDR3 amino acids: CASSLMGGNTEAFF. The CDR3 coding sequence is TGTGCCAGCAGTCTAATGGGCGGGAACACTGAAGCTTTCTTT.

This CDR3 reads CASTRDPGTNEKLFF. As DNA, the CDR3 is TGTGCCAGCACCCGAGATCCGGGAACTAATGAAAAACTGTTTTTT. The chain combines TRBV27 with TRBJ1-4, with D unresolved. Deletions cut 7 bases from V and 1 base from J, with 13 bases between. CDR1 and CDR2 from the germline V gene are MNHEY and SMNVEV (reference sequence). CDR3 length equals 15 residues.

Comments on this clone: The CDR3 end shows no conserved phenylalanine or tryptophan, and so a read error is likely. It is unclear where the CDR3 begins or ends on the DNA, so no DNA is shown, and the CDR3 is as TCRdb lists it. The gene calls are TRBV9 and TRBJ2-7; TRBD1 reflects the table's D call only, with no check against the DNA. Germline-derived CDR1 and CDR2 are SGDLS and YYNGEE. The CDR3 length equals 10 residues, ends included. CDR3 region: CANPVDRPLI.

The CDR3 protein is CASSPGTPNEQFF. For the CDR3, the DNA is TGTGCCAGCAGTCCCGGGACACCAAATGAGCAGTTCTTC. The chain uses TRBV2 and TRBJ2-1; D may be TRBD1 (6 bases). The CDR3 sequence is 13 residues long. The V end was cut by 5 bases, the J end by 7 bases, with 12 bases between. CDR1 and CDR2 from the germline V gene are SNHLY and FYNNEI.

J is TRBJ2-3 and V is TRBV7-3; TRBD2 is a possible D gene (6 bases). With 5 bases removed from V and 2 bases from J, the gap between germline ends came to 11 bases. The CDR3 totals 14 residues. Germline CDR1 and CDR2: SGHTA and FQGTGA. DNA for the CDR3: TGTGCCAGCAGCCAGACTAGGACCACAGATACGCAGTATTTT. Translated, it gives CASSQTRTTDTQYF. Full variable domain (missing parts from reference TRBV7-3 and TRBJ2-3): GAGVSQTPSNKVTEKGKYVELRCDPISGHTALYWYRQSLGQGPEFLIYFQGTGAADDSGLPNDRFFAVRPEGSVSTLKIQRTERGDSAVYLCASSQTRTTDTQYFGPGTRLTVL.

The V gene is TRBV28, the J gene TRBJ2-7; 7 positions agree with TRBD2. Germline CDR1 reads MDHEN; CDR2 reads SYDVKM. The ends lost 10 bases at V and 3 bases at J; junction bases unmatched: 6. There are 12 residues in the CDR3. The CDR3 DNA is TGTGCCACGGCGCGGGAGCTCTACGAGCAGTACTTC. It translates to CATARELYEQYF.

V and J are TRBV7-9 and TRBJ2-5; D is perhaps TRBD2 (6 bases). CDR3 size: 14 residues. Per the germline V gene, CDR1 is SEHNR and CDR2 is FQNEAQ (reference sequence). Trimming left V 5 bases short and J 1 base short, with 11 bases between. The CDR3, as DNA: TGTGCCAGCAGCCCCCCCGGGGGCCAAGAGACCCAGTACTTC. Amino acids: CASSPPGGQETQYF.

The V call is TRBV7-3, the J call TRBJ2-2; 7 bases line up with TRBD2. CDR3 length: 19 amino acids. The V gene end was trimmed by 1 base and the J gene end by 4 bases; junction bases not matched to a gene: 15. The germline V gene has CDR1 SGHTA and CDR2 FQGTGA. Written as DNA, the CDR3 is TGTGCCAGCAGCTTAATAGGAGGGGAGGGTTTCGGAGGCACCGGGGAGCTGTTTTTT. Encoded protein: CASSLIGGEGFGGTGELFF.

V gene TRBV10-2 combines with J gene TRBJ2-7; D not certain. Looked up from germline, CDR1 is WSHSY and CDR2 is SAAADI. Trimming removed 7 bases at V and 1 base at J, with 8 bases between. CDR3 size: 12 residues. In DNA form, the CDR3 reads TGCGCCAGCACTCGAGCGTCCTACGAGCAGTACTTC. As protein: CASTRASYEQYF.

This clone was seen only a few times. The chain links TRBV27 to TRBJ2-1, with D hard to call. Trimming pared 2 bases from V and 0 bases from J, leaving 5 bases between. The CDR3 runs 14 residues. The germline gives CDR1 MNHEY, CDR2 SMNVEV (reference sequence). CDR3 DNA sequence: TGTGCCAGCAGTTTAGGACGCTCCTACAATGAGCAGTTCTTC. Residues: CASSLGRSYNEQFF.

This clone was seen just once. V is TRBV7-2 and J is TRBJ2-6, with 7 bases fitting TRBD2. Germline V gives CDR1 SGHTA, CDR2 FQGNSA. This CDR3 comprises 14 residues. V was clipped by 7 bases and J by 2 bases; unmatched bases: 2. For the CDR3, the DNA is TGTGCCAGCACTGGGGGGGCTGGGGCCAACGTCCTGACTTTC. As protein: CASTGGAGANVLTF.

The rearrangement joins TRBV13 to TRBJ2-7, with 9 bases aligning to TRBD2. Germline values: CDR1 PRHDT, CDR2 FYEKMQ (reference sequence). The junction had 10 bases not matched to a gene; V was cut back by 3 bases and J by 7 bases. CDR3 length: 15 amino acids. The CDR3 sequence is CASSFRREGRREQYF. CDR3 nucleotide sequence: TGTGCCAGCAGCTTTAGGCGGGAGGGCCGGAGGGAGCAGTACTTC.

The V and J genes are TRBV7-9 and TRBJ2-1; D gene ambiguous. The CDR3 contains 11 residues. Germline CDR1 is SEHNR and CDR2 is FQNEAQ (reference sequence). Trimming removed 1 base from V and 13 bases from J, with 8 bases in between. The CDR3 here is CASSLVMGQFF. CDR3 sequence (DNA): TGTGCCAGCAGCTTAGTGATGGGCCAGTTCTTC.

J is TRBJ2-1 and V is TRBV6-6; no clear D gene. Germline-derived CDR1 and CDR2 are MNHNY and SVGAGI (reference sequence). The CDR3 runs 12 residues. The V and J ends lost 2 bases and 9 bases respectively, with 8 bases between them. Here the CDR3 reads CASSYLQIEQFF. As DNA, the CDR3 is TGTGCCAGCAGTTACCTACAGATTGAGCAGTTCTTC.

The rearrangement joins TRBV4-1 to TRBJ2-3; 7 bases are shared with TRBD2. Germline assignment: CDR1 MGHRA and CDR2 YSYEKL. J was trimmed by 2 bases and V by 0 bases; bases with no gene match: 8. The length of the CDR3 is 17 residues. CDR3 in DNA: TGCGCCAGCAGCCAAGAACGGTCGCTAGCGGACACAGATACGCAGTATTTT. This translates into CASSQERSLADTDTQYF.

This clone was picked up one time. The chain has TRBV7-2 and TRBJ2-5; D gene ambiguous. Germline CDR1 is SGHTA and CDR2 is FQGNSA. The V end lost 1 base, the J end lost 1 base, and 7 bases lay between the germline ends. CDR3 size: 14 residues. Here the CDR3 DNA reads TGTGCCAGCAGCTTAGTTCTGAGCCAAGAGACCCAGTACTTC. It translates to CASSLVLSQETQYF.

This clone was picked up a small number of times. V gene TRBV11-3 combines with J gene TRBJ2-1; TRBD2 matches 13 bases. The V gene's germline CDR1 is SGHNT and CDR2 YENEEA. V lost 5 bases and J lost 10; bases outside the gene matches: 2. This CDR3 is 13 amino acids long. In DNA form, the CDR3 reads TGTGCCAGCAGCCCACTAGCGGGAGGGGAGCAGTTCTTC. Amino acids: CASSPLAGGEQFF. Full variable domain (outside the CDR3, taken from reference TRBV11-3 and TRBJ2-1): EAGVVQSPRYKIIEKKQPVAFWCNPISGHNTLYWYLQNLGQGPELLIRYENEEAVDDSQLPKDRFSAERLKGVDSTLKIQPAELGDSAVYLCASSPLAGGEQFFGPGTRLTVL.

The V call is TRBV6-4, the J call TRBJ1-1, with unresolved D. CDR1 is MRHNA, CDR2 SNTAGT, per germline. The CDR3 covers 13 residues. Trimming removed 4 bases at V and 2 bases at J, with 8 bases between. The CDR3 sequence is CASSAVENTEAFF. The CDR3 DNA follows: TGTGCCAGCAGTGCCGTGGAAAACACTGAAGCTTTCTTT.